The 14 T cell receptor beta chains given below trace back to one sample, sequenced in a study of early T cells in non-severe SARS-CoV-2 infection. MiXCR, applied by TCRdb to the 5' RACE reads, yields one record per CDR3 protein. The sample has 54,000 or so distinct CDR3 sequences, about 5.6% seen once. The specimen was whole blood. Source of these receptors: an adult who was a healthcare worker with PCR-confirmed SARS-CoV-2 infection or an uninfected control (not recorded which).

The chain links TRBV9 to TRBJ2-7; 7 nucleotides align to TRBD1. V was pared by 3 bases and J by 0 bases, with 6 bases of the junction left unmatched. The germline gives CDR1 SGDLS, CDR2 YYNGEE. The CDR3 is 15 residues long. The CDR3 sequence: CASSALAGGSYEQYF. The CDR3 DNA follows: TGTGCCAGCAGCGCTCTGGCAGGGGGCTCCTACGAGCAGTACTTC.

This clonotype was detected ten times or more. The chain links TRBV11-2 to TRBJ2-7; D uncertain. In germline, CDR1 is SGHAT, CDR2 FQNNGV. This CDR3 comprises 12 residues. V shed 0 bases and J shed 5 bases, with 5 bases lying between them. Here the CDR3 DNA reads TGTGCCAGCAGCTTAGATCGCCACGAGCAGTACTTC. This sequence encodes CASSLDRHEQYF.

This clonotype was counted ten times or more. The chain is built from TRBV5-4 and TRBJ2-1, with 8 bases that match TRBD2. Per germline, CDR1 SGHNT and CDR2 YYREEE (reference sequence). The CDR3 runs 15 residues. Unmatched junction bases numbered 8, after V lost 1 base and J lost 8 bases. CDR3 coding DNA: TGTGCCAGCAGCTTGCCCGGGGGGGCAAGAGATGAGCAGTTCTTC. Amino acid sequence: CASSLPGGARDEQFF.

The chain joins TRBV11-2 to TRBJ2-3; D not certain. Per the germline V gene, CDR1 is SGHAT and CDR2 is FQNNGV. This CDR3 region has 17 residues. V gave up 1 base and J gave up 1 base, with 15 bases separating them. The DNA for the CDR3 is TGTGCCAGCAGCTTAGGAGGAGCGAAGGCGGGCACAGATACGCAGTATTTT. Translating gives CASSLGGAKAGTDTQYF.

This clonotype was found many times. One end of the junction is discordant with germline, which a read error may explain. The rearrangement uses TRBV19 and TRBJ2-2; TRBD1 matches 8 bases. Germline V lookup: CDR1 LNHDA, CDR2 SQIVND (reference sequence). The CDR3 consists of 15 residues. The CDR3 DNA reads TGCGCCAGTAGTAAGGACAGGGTCGGCACCGGGGAGCTGTTTTTT. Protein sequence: CASSKDRVGTGELFF.

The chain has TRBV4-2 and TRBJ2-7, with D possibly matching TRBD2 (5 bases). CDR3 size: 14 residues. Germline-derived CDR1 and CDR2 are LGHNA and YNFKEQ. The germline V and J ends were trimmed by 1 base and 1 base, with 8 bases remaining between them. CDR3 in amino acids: CASSQVRDSYEQYF. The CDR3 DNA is TGTGCCAGCAGCCAAGTCCGGGATTCCTACGAGCAGTACTTC.

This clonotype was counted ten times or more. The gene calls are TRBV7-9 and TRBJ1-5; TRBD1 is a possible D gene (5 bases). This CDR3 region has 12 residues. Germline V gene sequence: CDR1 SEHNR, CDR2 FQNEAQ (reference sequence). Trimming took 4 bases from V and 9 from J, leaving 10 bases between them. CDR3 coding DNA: TGTGCCAGCAGCTGGGGGACCGGGCCCCAGCATTTT. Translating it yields CASSWGTGPQHF. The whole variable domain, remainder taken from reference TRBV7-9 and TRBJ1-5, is DTGVSQNPRHKITKRGQNVTFRCDPISEHNRLYWYRQTLGQGPEFLTYFQNEAQLEKSRLLSDRFSAERPKGSFSTLEIQRTEQGDSAMYLCASSWGTGPQHFGDGTRLSIL.

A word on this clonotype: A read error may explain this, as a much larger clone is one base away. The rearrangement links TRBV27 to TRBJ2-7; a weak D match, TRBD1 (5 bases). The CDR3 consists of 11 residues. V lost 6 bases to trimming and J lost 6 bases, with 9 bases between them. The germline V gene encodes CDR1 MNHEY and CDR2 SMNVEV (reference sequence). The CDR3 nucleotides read TGTGCCAGCAGCTGGGGCGGCGAGCAGTACTTC. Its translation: CASSWGGEQYF.

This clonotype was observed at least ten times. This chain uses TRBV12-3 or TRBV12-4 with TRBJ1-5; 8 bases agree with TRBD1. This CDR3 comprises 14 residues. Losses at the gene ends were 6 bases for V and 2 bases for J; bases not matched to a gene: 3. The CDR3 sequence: CASSVTGGNQPQHF. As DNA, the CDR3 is TGTGCCAGCAGCGTGACAGGGGGCAATCAGCCCCAGCATTTT.

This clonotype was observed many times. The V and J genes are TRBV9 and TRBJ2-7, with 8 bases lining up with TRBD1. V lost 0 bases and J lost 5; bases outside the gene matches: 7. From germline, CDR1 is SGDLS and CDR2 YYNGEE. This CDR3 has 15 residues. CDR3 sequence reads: CASSVAGGPLHEQYF. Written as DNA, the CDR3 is TGTGCCAGCAGCGTAGCAGGGGGCCCCCTCCACGAGCAGTACTTC.

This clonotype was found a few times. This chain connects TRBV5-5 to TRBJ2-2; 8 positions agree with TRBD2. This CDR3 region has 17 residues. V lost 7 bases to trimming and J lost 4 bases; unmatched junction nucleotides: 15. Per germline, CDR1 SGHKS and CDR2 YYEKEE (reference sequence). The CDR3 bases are TGTGCCAGCGCCTCCCGCCAGGGACTAGGGGCCACCGGGGAGCTGTTTTTT. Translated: CASASRQGLGATGELFF.

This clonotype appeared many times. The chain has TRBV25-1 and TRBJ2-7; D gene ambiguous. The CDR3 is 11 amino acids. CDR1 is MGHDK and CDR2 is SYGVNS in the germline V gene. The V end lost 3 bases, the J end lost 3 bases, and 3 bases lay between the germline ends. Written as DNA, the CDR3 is TGTGCCAGCAGTGACCTCTACGAGCAGTACTTC. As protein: CASSDLYEQYF.

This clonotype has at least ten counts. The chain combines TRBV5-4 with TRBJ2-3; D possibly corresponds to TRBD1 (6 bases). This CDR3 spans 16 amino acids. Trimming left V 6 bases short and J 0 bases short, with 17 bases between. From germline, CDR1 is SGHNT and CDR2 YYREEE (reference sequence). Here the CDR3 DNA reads TGTGCCAGCACCAGCCAGACAGGCTCTAGCACAGATACGCAGTATTTT. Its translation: CASTSQTGSSTDTQYF.

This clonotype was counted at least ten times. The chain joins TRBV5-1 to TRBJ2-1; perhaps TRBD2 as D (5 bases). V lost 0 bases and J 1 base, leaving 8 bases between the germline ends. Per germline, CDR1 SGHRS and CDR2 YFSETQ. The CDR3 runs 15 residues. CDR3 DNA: TGCGCCAGCAGCTTGGCCACGGGATCCTACAATGAGCAGTTCTTC. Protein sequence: CASSLATGSYNEQFF.